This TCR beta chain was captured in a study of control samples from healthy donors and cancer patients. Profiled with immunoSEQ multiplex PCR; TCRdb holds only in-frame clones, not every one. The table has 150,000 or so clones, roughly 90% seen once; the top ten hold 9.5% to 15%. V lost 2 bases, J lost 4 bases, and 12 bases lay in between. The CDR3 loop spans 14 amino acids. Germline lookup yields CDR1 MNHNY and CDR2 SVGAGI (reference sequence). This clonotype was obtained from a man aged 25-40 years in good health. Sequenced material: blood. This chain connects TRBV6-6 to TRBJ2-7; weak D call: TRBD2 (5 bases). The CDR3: CASSYDRPGYEQYF. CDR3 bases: TGTGCCAGCAGTTACGACCGACCGGGATACGAGCAGTACTTC.